This TCR beta chain comes out of a study of shared clonotypes between healthy human individuals. The repertoire was sequenced with immunoSEQ multiplex PCR; TCRdb's copy has only in-frame clones and lacks some. In the table there are millions of clones, just over 90% of which are singletons. This clone appeared once. This clonotype was sampled from a man between 18 and 35 years old in good health. Some clones in this sample may be carry-over from other donors' samples. Sequenced input: naive CD4+ T cells from PBMCs. Subset given: CD45RA+ positively selected.

This CDR3 reads CASSQATSGLGQFF. The CDR3 region has the DNA TGTGCCAGCAGCCAAGCTACTAGCGGGCTTGGGCAGTTCTTC. The chain couples TRBV14 to TRBJ2-1; TRBD2 matches 9 bases. The V gene end was trimmed by 1 base and the J gene end by 12 bases; junction bases not matched to a gene: 7. The CDR3 has 14 amino acids. The germline gives CDR1 SGHDN, CDR2 FVKESK. Using reference TRBV14 and TRBJ2-1 for the parts outside the CDR3, the full variable domain is EAGVTQFPSHSVIEKGQTVTLRCDPISGHDNLYWYRRVMGKEIKFLLHFVKESKQDESGMPNNRFLAERTGGTYSTLKVQPAELEDSGVYFCASSQATSGLGQFFGPGTRLTVL.